Sequencing of this T cell receptor beta chain was carried out in a study of radiotherapy plus CTLA-4 blockade in lung cancer. Findings and limits, study-wide: TCR clones from tumors expanded in blood after radiotherapy plus ipilimumab.

Method: immunoSEQ multiplex PCR; TCRdb's copy keeps in-frame clones and lacks some. The table records about 98,000 clones, around nine tenths of them present only once. Germline trimming cut 8 bases from V and 12 bases from J; bases unmatched to any gene: 9. The CDR3 runs to 12 residues. CDR1 is SNHLY and CDR2 is FYNNEI in the germline V gene. With respect to this clone: Its antigen is unidentified.

The receptor's source is a human donor with non-small cell lung cancer that progressed on radiotherapy plus ipilimumab. The chain is built from TRBV2 and TRBJ1-1, with 10 nucleotides matching TRBD1. Sequences were derived from peripheral blood, sampled from a patient treated with radiotherapy plus ipilimumab. Written as DNA, the CDR3 is TGTGCCAGCTGTCGGACAGGGGGTAAAACTTTCTTT. This encodes CASCRTGGKTFF. The entire variable domain, with the rest obtained from reference TRBV2 and TRBJ1-1, is as follows: EPEVTQTPSHQVTQMGQEVILRCVPISNHLYFYWYRQILGQKVEFLVSFYNNEISEKSEIFDDQFSVERPDGSNFTLKIRSTKLEDSAMYFCASCRTGGKTFFGQGTRLTVV.